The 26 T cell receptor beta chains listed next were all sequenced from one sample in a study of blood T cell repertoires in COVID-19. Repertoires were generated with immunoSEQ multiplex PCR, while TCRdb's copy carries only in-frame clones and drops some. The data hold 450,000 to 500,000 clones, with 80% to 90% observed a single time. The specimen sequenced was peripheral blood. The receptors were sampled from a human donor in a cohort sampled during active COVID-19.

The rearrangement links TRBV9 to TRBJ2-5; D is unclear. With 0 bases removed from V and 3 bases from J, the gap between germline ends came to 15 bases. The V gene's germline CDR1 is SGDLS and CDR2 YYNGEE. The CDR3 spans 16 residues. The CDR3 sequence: CASSVAGAPGEETQYF. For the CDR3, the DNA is TGTGCCAGCAGCGTAGCTGGCGCCCCAGGCGAAGAGACCCAGTACTTC. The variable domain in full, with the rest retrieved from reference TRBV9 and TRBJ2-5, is DSGVTQTPKHLITATGQRVTLRCSPRSGDLSVYWYQQSLDQGLQFLIQYYNGEERAKGNILERFSAQQFPDLHSELNLSSLELGDSALYFCASSVAGAPGEETQYFGPGTRLLVL.

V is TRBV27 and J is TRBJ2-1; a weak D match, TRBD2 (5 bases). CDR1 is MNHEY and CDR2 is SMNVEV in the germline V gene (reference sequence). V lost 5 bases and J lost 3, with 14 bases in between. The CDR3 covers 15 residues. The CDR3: CASSPWTDGYNEQFF. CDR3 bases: TGTGCCAGCAGTCCCTGGACTGATGGCTACAATGAGCAGTTCTTC.

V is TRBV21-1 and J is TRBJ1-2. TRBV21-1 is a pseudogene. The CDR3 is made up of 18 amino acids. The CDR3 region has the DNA TGCTATCGGGTTGATCGTCACTCCCCAATCGGCTCTAACTATGGCTACACCTTC. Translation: CYRVDRHSPIGSNYGYTF.

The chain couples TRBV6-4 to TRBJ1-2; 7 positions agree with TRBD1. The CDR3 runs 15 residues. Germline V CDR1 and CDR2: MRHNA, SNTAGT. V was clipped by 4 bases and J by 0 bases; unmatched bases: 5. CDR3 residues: CASSATGQTNYGYTF. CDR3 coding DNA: TGTGCCAGCAGTGCCACGGGACAGACTAACTATGGCTACACCTTC.

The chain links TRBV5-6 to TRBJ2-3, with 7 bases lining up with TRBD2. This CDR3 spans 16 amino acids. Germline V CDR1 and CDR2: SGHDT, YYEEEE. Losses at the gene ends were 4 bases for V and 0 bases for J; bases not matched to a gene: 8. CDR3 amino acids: CASSLITSESTDTQYF. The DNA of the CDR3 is TGTGCCAGCAGCCTTATAACTAGCGAGAGCACAGATACGCAGTATTTT.

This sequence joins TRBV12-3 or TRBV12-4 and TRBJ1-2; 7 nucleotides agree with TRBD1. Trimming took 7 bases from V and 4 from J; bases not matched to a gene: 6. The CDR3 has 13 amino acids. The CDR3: CASTPTGAYGYTF. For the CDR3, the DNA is TGTGCCAGCACCCCCACAGGGGCCTATGGCTACACCTTC.

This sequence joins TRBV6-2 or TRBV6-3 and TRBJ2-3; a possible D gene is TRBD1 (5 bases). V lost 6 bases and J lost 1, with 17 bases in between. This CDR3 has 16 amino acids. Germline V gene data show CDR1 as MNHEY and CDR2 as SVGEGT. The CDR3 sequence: CASSSLGLGGTDTQYF. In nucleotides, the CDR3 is TGTGCCAGCAGCTCGTTGGGGCTAGGAGGCACAGATACGCAGTATTTT.

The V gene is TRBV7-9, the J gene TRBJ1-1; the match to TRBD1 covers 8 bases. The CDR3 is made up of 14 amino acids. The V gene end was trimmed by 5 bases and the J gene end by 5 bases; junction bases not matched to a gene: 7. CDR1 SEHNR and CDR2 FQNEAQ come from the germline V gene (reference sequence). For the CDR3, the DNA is TGTGCCAGCAGCCTACGGACAGGGAGGACTGAAGCTTTCTTT. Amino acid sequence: CASSLRTGRTEAFF.

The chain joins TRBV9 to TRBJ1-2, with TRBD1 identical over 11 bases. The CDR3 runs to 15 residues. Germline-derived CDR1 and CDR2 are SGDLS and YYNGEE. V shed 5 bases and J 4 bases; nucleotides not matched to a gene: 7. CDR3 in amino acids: CASSQGQGAPYGYTF. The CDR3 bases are TGTGCCAGCAGTCAAGGACAGGGGGCTCCCTATGGCTACACCTTC.

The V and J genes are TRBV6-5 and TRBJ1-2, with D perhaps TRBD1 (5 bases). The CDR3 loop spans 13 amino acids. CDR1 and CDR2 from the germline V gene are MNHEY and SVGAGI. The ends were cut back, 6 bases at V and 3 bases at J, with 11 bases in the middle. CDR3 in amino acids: CASSLQVDYGYTF. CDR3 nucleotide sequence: TGTGCCAGCAGCCTACAGGTGGACTATGGCTACACCTTC.

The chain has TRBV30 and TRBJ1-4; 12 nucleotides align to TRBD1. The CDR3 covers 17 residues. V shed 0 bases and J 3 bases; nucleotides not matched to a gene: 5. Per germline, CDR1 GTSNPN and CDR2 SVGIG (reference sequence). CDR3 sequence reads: CAWSVTGTGGPNEKLFF. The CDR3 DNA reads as TGTGCCTGGAGTGTCACCGGGACAGGGGGCCCTAATGAAAAACTGTTTTTT. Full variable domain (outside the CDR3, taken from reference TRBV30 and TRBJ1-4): SQTIHQWPATLVQPVGSPLSLECTVEGTSNPNLYWYRQAAGRGLQLLFYSVGIGQISSEVPQNLSASRPQDRQFILSSKKLLLSDSGFYLCAWSVTGTGGPNEKLFFGSGTQLSVL.

The CDR3 loop is CASIVGFRDSRTGELFF. As DNA, the CDR3 is TGCGCCAGCATCGTGGGCTTCCGGGACAGCCGCACCGGGGAGCTGTTTTTT. This chain uses TRBV5-1 with TRBJ2-2; TRBD1 agrees at 7 bases. After removal of 6 bases from V and 4 bases from J, the junction contained 15 bases not matched to a gene. CDR3 length equals 17 residues. The germline V gene encodes CDR1 SGHRS and CDR2 YFSETQ.

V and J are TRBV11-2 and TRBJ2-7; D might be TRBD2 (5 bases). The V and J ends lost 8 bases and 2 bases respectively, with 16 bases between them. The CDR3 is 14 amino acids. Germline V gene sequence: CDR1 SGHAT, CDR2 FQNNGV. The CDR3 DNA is TGTGCCAGCCTCAATACCAGCGGCCCCTACGAGCAGTACTTC. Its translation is CASLNTSGPYEQYF.

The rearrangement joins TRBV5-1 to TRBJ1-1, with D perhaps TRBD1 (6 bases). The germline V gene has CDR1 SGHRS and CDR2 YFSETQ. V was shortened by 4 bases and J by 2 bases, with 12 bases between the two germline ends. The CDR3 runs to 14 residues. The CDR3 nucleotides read TGCGCCAGCAGCCGTACAGGGCACAACACTGAAGCTTTCTTT. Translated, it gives CASSRTGHNTEAFF.

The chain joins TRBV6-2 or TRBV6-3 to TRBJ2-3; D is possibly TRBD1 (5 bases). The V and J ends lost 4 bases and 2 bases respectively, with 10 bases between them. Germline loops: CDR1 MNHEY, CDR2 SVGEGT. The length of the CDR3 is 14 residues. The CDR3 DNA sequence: TGTGCCAGCAGTTCCCAGGGCCCCACAGATACGCAGTATTTT. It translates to CASSSQGPTDTQYF.

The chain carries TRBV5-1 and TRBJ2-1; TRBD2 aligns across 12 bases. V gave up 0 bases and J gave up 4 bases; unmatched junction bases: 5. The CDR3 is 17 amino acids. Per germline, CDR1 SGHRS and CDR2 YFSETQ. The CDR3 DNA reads TGCGCCAGCAGCTTGGCCCTCGGACTAGCGGGGTACAATGAGCAGTTCTTC. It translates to CASSLALGLAGYNEQFF.

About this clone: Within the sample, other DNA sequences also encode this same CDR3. The chain's CDR3 is CASSQEGGSYNEQFF. CDR3 nucleotide sequence: TGTGCCAGCAGCCAAGAAGGCGGGAGCTACAATGAGCAGTTCTTC. V is TRBV3-1 (or the pseudogene TRBV3-2) and J is TRBJ2-1, with TRBD2 matching over 7 bases. Trimming took 0 bases from V and 3 from J; bases not matched to a gene: 2. The CDR3 is 15 amino acids. In germline, CDR1 is LGHDT, CDR2 YNNKEL (reference sequence).

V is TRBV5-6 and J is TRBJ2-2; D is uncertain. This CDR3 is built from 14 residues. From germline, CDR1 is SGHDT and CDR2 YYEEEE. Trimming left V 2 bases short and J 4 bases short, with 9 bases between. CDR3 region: CASSFIISTGELFF. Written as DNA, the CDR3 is TGTGCCAGCAGCTTTATTATCTCCACCGGGGAGCTGTTTTTT.

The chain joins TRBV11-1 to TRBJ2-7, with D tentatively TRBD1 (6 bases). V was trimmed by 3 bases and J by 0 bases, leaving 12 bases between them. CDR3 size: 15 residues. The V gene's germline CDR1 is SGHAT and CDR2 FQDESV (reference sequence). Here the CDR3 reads CASSFSGATSYEQYF. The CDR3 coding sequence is TGTGCCAGCAGCTTTTCAGGGGCAACCTCCTACGAGCAGTACTTC. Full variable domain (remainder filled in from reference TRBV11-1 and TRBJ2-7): EAEVAQSPRYKITEKSQAVAFWCDPISGHATLYWYRQILGQGPELLVQFQDESVVDDSQLPKDRFSAERLKGVDSTLKIQPAELGDSAMYLCASSFSGATSYEQYFGPGTRLTVT.

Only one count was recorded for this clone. Here the CDR3 reads CASSPGTGGSQPQHF. The CDR3 DNA is TGCGCCAGCAGCCCCGGGACAGGGGGCAGTCAGCCCCAGCATTTT. This chain uses TRBV5-1 with TRBJ1-5; 12 bases match TRBD1. The junction had 5 bases not matched to a gene; V was cut back by 4 bases and J by 6 bases. Germline assignment: CDR1 SGHRS and CDR2 YFSETQ. The CDR3 is 15 residues long.

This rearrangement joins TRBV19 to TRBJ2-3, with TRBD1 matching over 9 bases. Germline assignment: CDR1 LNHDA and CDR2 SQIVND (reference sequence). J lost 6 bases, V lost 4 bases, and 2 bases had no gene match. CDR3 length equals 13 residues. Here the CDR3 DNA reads TGTGCCAGTAGTACACAGGGGGCGGATACGCAGTATTTT. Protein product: CASSTQGADTQYF.

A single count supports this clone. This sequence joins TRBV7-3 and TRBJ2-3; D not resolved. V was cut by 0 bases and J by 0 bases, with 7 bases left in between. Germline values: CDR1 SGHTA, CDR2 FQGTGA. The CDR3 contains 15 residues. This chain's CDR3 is CASSLTRQSTDTQYF. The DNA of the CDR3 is TGTGCCAGCAGCTTAACTCGACAAAGCACAGATACGCAGTATTTT.

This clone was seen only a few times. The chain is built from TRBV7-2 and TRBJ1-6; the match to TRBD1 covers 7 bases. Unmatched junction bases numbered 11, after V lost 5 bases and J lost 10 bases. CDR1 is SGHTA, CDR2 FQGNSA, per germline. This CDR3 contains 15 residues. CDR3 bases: TGTGCCAGCAGCCCCGCCGGGACAGAGAAATCACCCCTCCACTTT. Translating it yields CASSPAGTEKSPLHF.

CDR3 DNA sequence: TGTGCCAGCAGGCGCACCGGGACAGGCCTAGATTACTACGAGCAGTACTTC. Translation: CASRRTGTGLDYYEQYF. V usage is TRBV28 and J usage is TRBJ2-7, with 8 bases fitting TRBD1. With 6 bases clipped from V and 3 bases from J, the junction kept 16 bases outside the gene matches. This CDR3 is built from 17 residues. Looked up from germline, CDR1 is MDHEN and CDR2 is SYDVKM.

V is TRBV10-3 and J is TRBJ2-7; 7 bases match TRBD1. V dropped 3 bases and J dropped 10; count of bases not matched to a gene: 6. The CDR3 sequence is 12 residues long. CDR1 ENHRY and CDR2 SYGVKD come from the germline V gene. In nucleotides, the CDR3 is TGTGCCATCAGTGACAATACAGGGGTACAGTACTTC. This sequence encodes CAISDNTGVQYF.

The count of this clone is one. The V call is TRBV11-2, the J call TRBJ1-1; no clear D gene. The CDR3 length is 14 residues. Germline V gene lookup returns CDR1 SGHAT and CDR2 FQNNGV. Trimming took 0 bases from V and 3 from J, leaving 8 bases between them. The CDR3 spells CASSLDLGDTEAFF. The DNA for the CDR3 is TGTGCCAGCAGCTTAGACCTAGGAGACACTGAAGCTTTCTTT.